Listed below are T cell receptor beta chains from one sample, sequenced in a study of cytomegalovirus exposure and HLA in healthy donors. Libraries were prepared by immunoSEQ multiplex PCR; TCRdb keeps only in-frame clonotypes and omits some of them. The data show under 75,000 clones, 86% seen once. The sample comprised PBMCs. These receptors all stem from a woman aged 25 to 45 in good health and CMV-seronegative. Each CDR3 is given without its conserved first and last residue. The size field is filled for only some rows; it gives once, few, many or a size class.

ASSSNPGGRGYT	TRBJ1-2	few	TRBV28
ASSLAPGQGASAEAF	TRBJ1-1	few	TRBV5-1
ASSPGGQPQH	TRBJ1-5	-	TRBV7-9
ASSTPSGRAHNEQF	TRBJ2-1	-	TRBV19
ASSRTLSYGYT	TRBJ1-2	-	TRBV7-9
ASSPVTSGSMQY	TRBJ2-3	-	TRBV7-9
ASSTSGLSAGYNEQF	TRBJ2-1	-	TRBV7-3
ASSVQTGGLPEAF	TRBJ1-1	-	TRBV9
ASSPSREREQY	TRBJ2-7	-	TRBV18
AISLAGNQETQY	TRBJ2-5	-	TRBV10-3
AWTRSRNYGANVLT	TRBJ2-6	-	TRBV30
ASSESGTGGTGELF	TRBJ2-2	-	TRBV6-4
ASSETPRGGSEQY	TRBJ2-7	-	TRBV6-1
ASSEQWGAANEKLF	TRBJ1-4	once	TRBV6-1
ASSLGAATTDTQY	TRBJ2-3	-	TRBV7-3
ASSFLAGQETQY	TRBJ2-5	-	TRBV7-2
ASSVDGGAQGETQY	TRBJ2-5	-	TRBV9
ATTGLAGGSTDTQY	TRBJ2-3	-	TRBV10-3
ASSPRKASGRKSSYNEQF	TRBJ2-1	-	TRBV23-1
ASSIGDSSPYGYT	TRBJ1-2	-	TRBV9
ASSLRSGRAVGELF	TRBJ2-2	-	TRBV5-1
ASSLGAGVENEQY	TRBJ2-7	-	TRBV6-1
ASRDWGGKGGYT	TRBJ1-2	-	TRBV27
ASKKTGEGYGYT	TRBJ1-2	-	TRBV5-4
ASRQSAFPGQGNTEAF	TRBJ1-1	-	TRBV23-1